A single T cell receptor (beta chain) is shown here with its context. Researchers ran the PCR with 60 Vbeta and 13 Jbeta primers. Method: immunoSEQ multiplex PCR; TCRdb's copy keeps in-frame clones and lacks some. The table lists 85,000 to 120,000 clones, around three quarters of them singletons. This sample was taken from a study of cytomegalovirus exposure and HLA in healthy donors. This TCR came from a boy aged 10-17 years in good health and CMV-seronegative. The specimen was PBMCs.

CDR3 sequence reads: CASSGPMGSVETQYF. The CDR3 DNA is TGTGCCAGCAGTGGCCCCATGGGCTCGGTGGAGACCCAGTACTTC. The chain uses TRBV25-1 and TRBJ2-5, with D unresolved. The germline V and J ends were trimmed by 4 bases and 5 bases, with 17 bases remaining between them. The germline CDR1 and CDR2 sequences are MGHDK and SYGVNS. This CDR3 has 15 amino acids. Together with reference TRBV25-1 and TRBJ2-5, the CDR3 gives the full variable domain: EADIYQTPRYLVIGTGKKITLECSQTMGHDKMYWYQQDPGMELHLIHYSYGVNSTEKGDLSSESTVSRIRTEHFPLTLESARPSHTSQYLCASSGPMGSVETQYFGPGTRLLVL.